Below are 22 T cell receptor beta chains sequenced from a single sample in a study of blood T cell repertoires in COVID-19. Some clones are missing from TCRdb's copy, which holds only in-frame ones; the method was immunoSEQ multiplex PCR. Of some 97,000 clones listed, 90% to 95% are singletons. The sequencing sample was made of peripheral blood. These receptors were obtained from a man aged 55-75 years with acute or convalescent COVID-19.

The chain is built from TRBV28 and TRBJ2-2; D is possibly TRBD2 (5 bases). Germline CDR1 reads MDHEN; CDR2 reads SYDVKM. The CDR3 covers 13 residues. V was clipped by 3 bases and J by 4 bases, with 6 bases between them. In DNA, the CDR3 is TGTGCCAGCAGTTTGAGCGGCACCGGGGAGCTGTTTTTT. Residues: CASSLSGTGELFF.

This clone was seen more than once but under ten times. The chain recombines TRBV4-2 with TRBJ2-1; 9 nucleotides align to TRBD2. The CDR3 is 13 residues long. CDR1 LGHNA and CDR2 YNFKEQ come from the germline V gene. The V and J ends lost 1 base and 9 bases, in that order; junction bases with no gene match: 1. The CDR3 region is CASSQVREGEQFF. CDR3 in DNA: TGTGCCAGCAGCCAAGTGCGGGAGGGTGAGCAGTTCTTC.

The chain employs TRBV5-1 and TRBJ1-1; the D gene is possibly TRBD1 (6 bases). In germline, CDR1 is SGHRS, CDR2 YFSETQ. Trimming left V 3 bases short and J 0 bases short, with 15 bases between. The length of the CDR3 is 16 residues. The CDR3 protein is CASSSTTGFMNTEAFF. The CDR3 DNA sequence: TGCGCCAGCAGCTCGACTACAGGGTTCATGAACACTGAAGCTTTCTTT.

The chain is built from TRBV6-5 and TRBJ1-5; 7 positions agree with TRBD1. The CDR3 sequence is 13 residues long. Per the germline V gene, CDR1 is MNHEY and CDR2 is SVGAGI. V gave up 6 bases and J gave up 6 bases; unmatched junction bases: 5. CDR3 sequence (DNA): TGTGCCAGCAGGACAGGGCCAACTCAGCCCCAGCATTTT. As protein: CASRTGPTQPQHF.

The rearrangement joins TRBV5-1 to TRBJ2-7; 8 bases are a match to TRBD2. The germline gives CDR1 SGHRS, CDR2 YFSETQ. The CDR3 sequence is 16 residues long. V shed 0 bases, J shed 0 bases, and the junction held 5 bases outside the gene matches. The CDR3 bases are TGCGCCAGCAGCTTGGCCGGGGGGGTAGGCTCCTACGAGCAGTACTTC. This sequence encodes CASSLAGGVGSYEQYF.

This chain connects TRBV7-7 to TRBJ2-5, with 10 bases lining up with TRBD2. V shed 2 bases and J 5 bases; nucleotides not matched to a gene: 8. CDR3 length equals 16 residues. CDR1 is SSHAT and CDR2 is FNYEAQ in the germline V gene (reference sequence). The CDR3 loop is CASSLNLAGVSETQYF. The CDR3 nucleotides read TGTGCCAGCAGCTTAAATCTAGCGGGAGTTTCGGAGACCCAGTACTTC.

The chain uses TRBV3-1 (or the pseudogene TRBV3-2) and TRBJ1-2, with TRBD1 as a possible D gene (5 bases). Germline V gene lookup returns CDR1 LGHDT and CDR2 YNNKEL (reference sequence). This CDR3 comprises 13 residues. Trimming cost V 5 bases and J 8 bases, with 15 bases left between them. The CDR3 nucleotides are TGTGCCAGCAGCGGACGCGGGGGGTCCGGCTACACCTTC. This gives the protein CASSGRGGSGYTF.

This clone was counted once. CDR3 sequence: CASSSGGYGYTF. CDR3 bases: TGTGCCTCTTCGTCGGGGGGGTATGGCTACACCTTC. The chain links TRBV30 to TRBJ1-2; D may be TRBD1 (5 bases). The length of the CDR3 is 12 residues. Germline V lookup: CDR1 GTSNPN, CDR2 SVGIG (reference sequence). V was shortened by 7 bases and J by 5 bases, with 14 bases between the two germline ends.

The chain employs TRBV7-6 and TRBJ2-7, with 8 bases that match TRBD2. Trimming took 0 bases from V and 1 from J; bases not matched to a gene: 5. CDR3 length: 16 residues. In germline, CDR1 is SGHVS, CDR2 FNYEAQ. CDR3 sequence: CASSLAAGGLSYEQYF. CDR3 nucleotide sequence: TGTGCCAGCAGCTTAGCGGCGGGGGGTTTATCCTACGAGCAGTACTTC.

This chain uses TRBV7-3 with TRBJ2-1; D remains ambiguous. CDR1 and CDR2 from the germline V gene are SGHTA and FQGTGA. V lost 3 bases to trimming and J lost 6 bases, with 18 bases between them. The CDR3 consists of 16 residues. In DNA form, the CDR3 reads TGTGCCAGCAGCTTCGCCGGTGAAAGCGCTAGCAATGAGCAGTTCTTC. It specifies CASSFAGESASNEQFF.

The V and J genes are TRBV2 and TRBJ2-1; D call uncertain. The CDR3 sequence is 13 residues long. V shed 4 bases and J shed 5 bases, with 9 bases lying between them. Germline V lookup: CDR1 SNHLY, CDR2 FYNNEI. The CDR3 sequence is CASSVFQNNEQFF. The CDR3 DNA reads TGTGCCAGCAGTGTTTTTCAGAACAATGAGCAGTTCTTC.

The V gene is TRBV5-5, the J gene TRBJ1-5; 8 bases map to TRBD1. After removal of 3 bases from V and 5 bases from J, the junction contained 13 bases not matched to a gene. Germline lookup yields CDR1 SGHKS and CDR2 YYEKEE (reference sequence). The CDR3 has 17 residues. The CDR3 is CASSWDNMDRDDQPQHF. The CDR3 DNA is TGTGCCAGCAGCTGGGACAATATGGACAGGGACGATCAGCCCCAGCATTTT.

This chain joins TRBV24-1 and TRBJ2-1, with D perhaps TRBD1 (5 bases). Germline V gene sequence: CDR1 KGHDR, CDR2 SFDVKD. The CDR3 sequence is 16 residues long. V was clipped by 4 bases and J by 4 bases, with 16 bases between them. Written as DNA, the CDR3 is TGTGCCACCAGTGACAGTAAGGGGAATCAATACAATGAGCAGTTCTTC. Translation gives CATSDSKGNQYNEQFF.

The chain couples TRBV11-3 to TRBJ1-2; D is unclear. The V end lost 0 bases, the J end lost 14 bases, and 13 bases lay between the germline ends. The CDR3 totals 12 residues. Per the germline V gene, CDR1 is SGHNT and CDR2 is YENEEA. CDR3 amino acids: CASSLEGVLWTF. The CDR3 coding sequence is TGTGCCAGCAGCTTAGAGGGAGTCCTCTGGACCTTC.

The gene calls are TRBV3-1 (or the pseudogene TRBV3-2) and TRBJ2-3, with D perhaps TRBD1 (6 bases). Trimming removed 2 bases from V and 2 bases from J, with 23 bases in between. The CDR3 is made up of 19 amino acids. The germline V gene encodes CDR1 LGHDT and CDR2 YNNKEL (reference sequence). The CDR3 region is CASSQRTSGQISNTDTQYF. The CDR3 DNA reads as TGTGCCAGCAGCCAACGTACTTCAGGACAGATATCCAACACAGATACGCAGTATTTT.

The gene calls are TRBV29-1 and TRBJ1-6; 8 nucleotides align to TRBD1. Germline V CDR1 and CDR2: SQVTM, ANQGSEA. The CDR3 sequence is 13 residues long. V lost 4 bases and J lost 7; bases outside the gene matches: 3. This chain's CDR3 is CSVVDRENSPLHF. As DNA, the CDR3 is TGCAGCGTTGTGGACAGGGAGAATTCACCCCTCCACTTT.

The rearrangement uses TRBV24-1 and TRBJ2-1; 11 nucleotides match TRBD2. CDR3 size: 13 residues. Germline V CDR1 and CDR2: KGHDR, SFDVKD. V gave up 10 bases and J gave up 3 bases; unmatched junction bases: 1. The CDR3 is CATSGGGYNEQFF. The CDR3 DNA sequence: TGTGCCACTAGCGGGGGGGGCTACAATGAGCAGTTCTTC.

The chain combines TRBV6-4 with TRBJ2-2; 10 positions agree with TRBD2. The V gene's germline CDR1 is MRHNA and CDR2 SNTAGT. The trim removed 4 bases at V and 6 bases at J, leaving 5 bases unmatched. The CDR3 sequence is 15 residues long. The CDR3 DNA is TGTGCCAGCAGTGTGCTAGCGGGAGAACCCGGGGAGCTGTTTTTT. Amino acids: CASSVLAGEPGELFF.

This chain uses TRBV6-5 with TRBJ2-2; 11 bases match TRBD2. The CDR3 runs to 14 residues. Trimming removed 7 bases from V and 5 bases from J; junction bases left unmatched: 3. The germline CDR1 and CDR2 sequences are MNHEY and SVGAGI. CDR3 coding DNA: TGTGCCAGCAAGCTAGCGGGAGGTACCGGGGAGCTGTTTTTT. Protein product: CASKLAGGTGELFF.

This chain connects TRBV19 to TRBJ1-1; no clear D gene. This CDR3 spans 12 amino acids. The germline V gene encodes CDR1 LNHDA and CDR2 SQIVND (reference sequence). V was pared by 5 bases and J by 0 bases, with 4 bases between. The CDR3: CASSGLNTEAFF. In DNA, the CDR3 is TGTGCCAGTAGTGGCCTGAACACTGAAGCTTTCTTT.

V gene TRBV5-1 combines with J gene TRBJ1-3, with 8 bases matching TRBD1. Trimming at V came to 3 bases and at J to 4 bases, leaving 9 bases not matched to a gene. The germline CDR1 and CDR2 sequences are SGHRS and YFSETQ. The CDR3 runs 16 residues. The CDR3 sequence: CASSSGQGVFGNTIYF. CDR3 DNA sequence: TGCGCCAGCAGCTCCGGACAGGGAGTATTCGGAAACACCATATATTTT.

This clone was observed a handful of times. This chain joins TRBV5-8 and TRBJ2-7; 7 nucleotides align to TRBD1. The CDR3 runs 14 residues. Germline CDR1 is SGHTS and CDR2 is YDEGEE. The V and J ends lost 1 base and 6 bases, in that order; junction bases with no gene match: 7. CDR3 nucleotide sequence: TGTGCCAGCAGCTTGATAGGGGGCGTACGCGAGCAGTACTTC. It translates to CASSLIGGVREQYF.